The clone carrying this TCR beta chain was observed once. What it binds is unknown. This sample stems from a study of blood T cells in healthy people across ages. Study-level findings and limits: The unsorted PBMCs prevented any conclusive comparison of naive versus antigen-experienced cells. The long-lived group displayed more naive CD4+ cells, plus higher diversity, than the aged donors did. Per million T cells, TCR beta diversity dropped roughly linearly as age increased.

The second PCR ran about 6 to 12 cycles with a sample-barcoded 5' primer and J-beta primers. TCRdb itself ran the 5' RACE reads through MiXCR, one entry per CDR3 protein. The sample records around 990,000 distinct CDR3 sequences, roughly two fifths being singletons. V was shortened by 2 bases and J by 2 bases, with 18 bases between the two germline ends. Germline-derived CDR1 and CDR2 are SNHLY and FYNNEI. This CDR3 has 17 amino acids. The sequence was collected from a man aged 18 to 30 in good health. This chain connects TRBV2 to TRBJ1-1; tentative D call: TRBD1 (5 bases). Source material: blood. This CDR3 is CASSEFGGPQRNTEAFF. CDR3 nucleotides: TGTGCCAGCAGTGAATTCGGGGGACCACAGAGAAACACTGAAGCTTTCTTT. Using reference TRBV2 and TRBJ1-1 for the parts outside the CDR3, the full variable domain is EPEVTQTPSHQVTQMGQEVILRCVPISNHLYFYWYRQILGQKVEFLVSFYNNEISEKSEIFDDQFSVERPDGSNFTLKIRSTKLEDSAMYFCASSEFGGPQRNTEAFFGQGTRLTVV.